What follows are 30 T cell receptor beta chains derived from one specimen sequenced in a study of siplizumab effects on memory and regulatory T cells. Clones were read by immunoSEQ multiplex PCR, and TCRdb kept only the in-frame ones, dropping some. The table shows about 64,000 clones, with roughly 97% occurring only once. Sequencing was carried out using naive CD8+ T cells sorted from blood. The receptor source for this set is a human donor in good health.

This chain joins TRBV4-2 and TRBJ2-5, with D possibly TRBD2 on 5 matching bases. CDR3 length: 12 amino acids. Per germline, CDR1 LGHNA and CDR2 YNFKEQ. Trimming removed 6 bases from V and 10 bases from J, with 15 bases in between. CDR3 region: CASRQINGDQYF. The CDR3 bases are TGTGCCAGCAGACAGATAAACGGGGACCAGTACTTC.

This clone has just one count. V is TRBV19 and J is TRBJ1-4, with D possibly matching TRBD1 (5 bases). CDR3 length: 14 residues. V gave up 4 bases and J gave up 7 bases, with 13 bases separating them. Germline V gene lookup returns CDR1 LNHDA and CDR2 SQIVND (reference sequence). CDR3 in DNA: TGTGCCAGTAGTACCCCGGGGGGGGTTGAAAAACTGTTTTTT. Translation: CASSTPGGVEKLFF.

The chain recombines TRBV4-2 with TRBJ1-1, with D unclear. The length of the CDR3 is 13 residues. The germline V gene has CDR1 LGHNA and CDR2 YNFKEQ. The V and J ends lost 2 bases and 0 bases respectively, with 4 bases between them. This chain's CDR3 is CASSQIMNTEAFF. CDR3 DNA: TGTGCCAGCAGCCAAATTATGAACACTGAAGCTTTCTTT.

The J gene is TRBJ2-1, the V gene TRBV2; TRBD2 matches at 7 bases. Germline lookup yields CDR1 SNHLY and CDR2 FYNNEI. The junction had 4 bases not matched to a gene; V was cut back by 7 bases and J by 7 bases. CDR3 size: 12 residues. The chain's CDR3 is CASTGLGNEQFF. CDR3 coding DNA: TGTGCCAGCACCGGACTAGGGAATGAGCAGTTCTTC.

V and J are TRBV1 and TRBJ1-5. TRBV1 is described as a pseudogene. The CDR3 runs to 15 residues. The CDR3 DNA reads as TGCACCAGCAGCCAAGATCCACGCCGGGAGGATCCCCAGCATTTT. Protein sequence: CTSSQDPRREDPQHF.

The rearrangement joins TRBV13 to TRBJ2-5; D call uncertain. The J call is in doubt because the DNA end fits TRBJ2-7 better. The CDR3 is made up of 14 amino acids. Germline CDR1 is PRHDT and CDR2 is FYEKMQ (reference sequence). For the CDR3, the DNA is TGTGCCAGCAGCCCCTCGCCCGGCTACTACGAGCAGTACTTC. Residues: CASSPSPGYYEQYF.

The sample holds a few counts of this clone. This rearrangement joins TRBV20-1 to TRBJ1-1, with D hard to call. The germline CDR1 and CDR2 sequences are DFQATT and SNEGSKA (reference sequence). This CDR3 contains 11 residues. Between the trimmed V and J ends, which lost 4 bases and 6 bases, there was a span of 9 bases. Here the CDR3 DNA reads TGCAGTGCTACTCCGGGCCCTGAAGCTTTCTTT. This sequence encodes CSATPGPEAFF.

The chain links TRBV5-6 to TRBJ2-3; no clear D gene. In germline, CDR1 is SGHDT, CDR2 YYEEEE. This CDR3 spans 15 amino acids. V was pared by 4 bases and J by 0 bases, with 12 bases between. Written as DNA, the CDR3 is TGTGCCAGCAGCCCCCGTTGGGCGAGCACAGATACGCAGTATTTT. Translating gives CASSPRWASTDTQYF.

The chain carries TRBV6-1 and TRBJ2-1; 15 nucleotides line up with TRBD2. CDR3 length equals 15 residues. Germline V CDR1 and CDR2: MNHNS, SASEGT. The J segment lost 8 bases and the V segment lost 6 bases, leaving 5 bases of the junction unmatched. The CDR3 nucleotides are TGTGCCAGCAGCCGGACTAGCGGGGGGGCAGATGAGCAGTTCTTC. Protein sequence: CASSRTSGGADEQFF.

The CDR3 spells CASSQPSSTGRVLHGYTF. CDR3 DNA: TGCGCCAGCAGTCAACCGTCCTCGACGGGGCGCGTCTTACATGGCTACACCTTC. The chain recombines TRBV23-1 with TRBJ1-2; tentatively, D is TRBD1 (5 bases). TRBV23-1 has ORF status, its function being uncertain. Trimming took off 2 bases at V and 6 bases at J, with 25 bases between the two ends. This CDR3 comprises 18 residues.

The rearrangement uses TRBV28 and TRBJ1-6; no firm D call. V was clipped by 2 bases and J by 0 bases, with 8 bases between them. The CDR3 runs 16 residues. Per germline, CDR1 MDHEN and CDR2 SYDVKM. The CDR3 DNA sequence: TGTGCCAGCAGTTTAGAGGCAATCTCCTATAATTCACCCCTCCACTTT. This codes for CASSLEAISYNSPLHF. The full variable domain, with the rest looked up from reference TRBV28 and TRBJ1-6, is DVKVTQSSRYLVKRTGEKVFLECVQDMDHENMFWYRQDPGLGLRLIYFSYDVKMKEKGDIPEGYSVSREKKERFSLILESASTNQTSMYLCASSLEAISYNSPLHFGNGTRLTVT.

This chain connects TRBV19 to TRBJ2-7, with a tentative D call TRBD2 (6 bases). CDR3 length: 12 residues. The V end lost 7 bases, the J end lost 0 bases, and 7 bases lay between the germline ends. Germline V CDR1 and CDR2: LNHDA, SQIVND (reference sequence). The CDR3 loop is CASTSDSYEQYF. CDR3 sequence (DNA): TGTGCCAGTACTAGCGACTCCTACGAGCAGTACTTC.

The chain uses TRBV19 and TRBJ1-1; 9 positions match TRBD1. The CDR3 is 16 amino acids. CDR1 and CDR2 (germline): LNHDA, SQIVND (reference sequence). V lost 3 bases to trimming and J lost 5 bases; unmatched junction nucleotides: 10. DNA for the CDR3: TGTGCCAGTAGTATGGTTCCCACAGGGGGCCTGACTGAAGCTTTCTTT. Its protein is CASSMVPTGGLTEAFF.

DNA for the CDR3: TGTGCCAGCACCCCGGGACAGAGCTCCTACGAGCAGTACTTC. Its translation: CASTPGQSSYEQYF. The chain combines TRBV7-9 with TRBJ2-7; TRBD1 agrees at 7 bases. The V and J ends lost 7 bases and 0 bases, in that order; junction bases with no gene match: 6. This CDR3 is built from 14 residues. Germline V CDR1 and CDR2: SEHNR, FQNEAQ (reference sequence).

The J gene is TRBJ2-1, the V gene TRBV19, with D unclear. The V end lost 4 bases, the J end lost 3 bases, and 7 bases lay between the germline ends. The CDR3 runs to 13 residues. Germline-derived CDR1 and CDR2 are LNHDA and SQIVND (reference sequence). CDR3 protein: CASSTDDYNEQFF. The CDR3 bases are TGTGCCAGTAGTACAGACGACTACAATGAGCAGTTCTTC.

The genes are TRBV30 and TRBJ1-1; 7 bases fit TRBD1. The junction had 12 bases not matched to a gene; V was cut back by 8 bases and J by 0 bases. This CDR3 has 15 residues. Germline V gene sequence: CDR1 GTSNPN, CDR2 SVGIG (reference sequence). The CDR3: CARTGPRSLNTEAFF. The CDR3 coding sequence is TGTGCCAGGACAGGCCCCCGGAGTTTGAACACTGAAGCTTTCTTT. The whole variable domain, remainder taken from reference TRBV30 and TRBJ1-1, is SQTIHQWPATLVQPVGSPLSLECTVEGTSNPNLYWYRQAAGRGLQLLFYSVGIGQISSEVPQNLSASRPQDRQFILSSKKLLLSDSGFYLCARTGPRSLNTEAFFGQGTRLTVV.

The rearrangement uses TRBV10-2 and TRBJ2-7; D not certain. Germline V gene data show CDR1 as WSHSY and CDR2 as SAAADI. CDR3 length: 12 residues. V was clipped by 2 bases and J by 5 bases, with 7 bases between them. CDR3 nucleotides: TGCGCCAGCAGTGAGATAGGGAACGAGCAGTACTTC. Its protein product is CASSEIGNEQYF.

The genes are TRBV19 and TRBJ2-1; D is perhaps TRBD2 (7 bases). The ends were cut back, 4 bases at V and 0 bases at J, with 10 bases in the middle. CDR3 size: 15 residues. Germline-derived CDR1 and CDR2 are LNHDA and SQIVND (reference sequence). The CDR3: CASSSGGLSYNEQFF. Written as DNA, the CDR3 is TGTGCCAGTAGTAGCGGGGGCCTCTCCTACAATGAGCAGTTCTTC.

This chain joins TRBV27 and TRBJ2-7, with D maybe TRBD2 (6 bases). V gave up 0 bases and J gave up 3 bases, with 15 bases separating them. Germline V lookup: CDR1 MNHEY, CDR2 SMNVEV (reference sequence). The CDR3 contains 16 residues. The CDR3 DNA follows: TGTGCCAGCAGTTTATCGTCGGGGGACCTCAACTACGAGCAGTACTTC. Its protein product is CASSLSSGDLNYEQYF.

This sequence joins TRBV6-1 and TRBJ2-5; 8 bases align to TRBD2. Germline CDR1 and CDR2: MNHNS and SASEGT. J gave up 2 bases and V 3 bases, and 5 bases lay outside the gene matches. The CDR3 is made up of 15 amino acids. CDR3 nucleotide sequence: TGTGCCAGCAGTGACGGAGCGGGGGTACAAGAGACCCAGTACTTC. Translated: CASSDGAGVQETQYF.

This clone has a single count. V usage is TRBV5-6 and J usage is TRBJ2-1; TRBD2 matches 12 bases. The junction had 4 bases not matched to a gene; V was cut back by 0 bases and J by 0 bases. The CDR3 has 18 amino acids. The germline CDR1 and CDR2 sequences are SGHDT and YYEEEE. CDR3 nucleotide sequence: TGTGCCAGCAGCTTGGTACTAGCGGGGGGCCGCTCCTACAATGAGCAGTTCTTC. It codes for CASSLVLAGGRSYNEQFF.

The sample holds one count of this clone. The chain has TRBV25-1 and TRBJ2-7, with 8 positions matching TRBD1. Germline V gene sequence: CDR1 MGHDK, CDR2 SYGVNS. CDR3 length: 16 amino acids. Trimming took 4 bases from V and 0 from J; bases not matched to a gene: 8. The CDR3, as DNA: TGTGCCAGCAGTGTTCTGACAGGGGTAAACTCCTACGAGCAGTACTTC. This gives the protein CASSVLTGVNSYEQYF.

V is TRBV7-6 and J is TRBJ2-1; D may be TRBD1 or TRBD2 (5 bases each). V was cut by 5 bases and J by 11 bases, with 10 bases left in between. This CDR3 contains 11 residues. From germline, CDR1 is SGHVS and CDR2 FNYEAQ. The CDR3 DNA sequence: TGTGCCAGCAGCCGGGACGGTCAGCAGTTCTTC. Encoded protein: CASSRDGQQFF.

CDR3 sequence: CASSLGNSGYEQYF. The CDR3 bases are TGTGCCAGCAGCTTGGGAAATAGCGGCTACGAGCAGTACTTC. The rearrangement links TRBV5-5 to TRBJ2-7, with D tentatively TRBD2 (6 bases). Trimming took off 0 bases at V and 3 bases at J, with 10 bases between the two ends. Per germline, CDR1 SGHKS and CDR2 YYEKEE (reference sequence). The CDR3 contains 14 residues.

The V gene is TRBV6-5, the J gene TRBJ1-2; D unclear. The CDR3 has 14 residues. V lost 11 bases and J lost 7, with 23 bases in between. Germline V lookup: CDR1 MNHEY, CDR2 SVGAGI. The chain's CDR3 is CAAFGRARAVGYTF. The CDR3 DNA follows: TGTGCCGCTTTCGGGAGGGCGAGGGCGGTTGGCTACACCTTC.

CDR3 coding DNA: TGTGCCAGCAGCTTTGGGCGGCCCTCCGAGCAGTACTTC. As protein: CASSFGRPSEQYF. This rearrangement joins TRBV5-6 to TRBJ2-7; the D is unclear. This CDR3 spans 13 amino acids. V shed 2 bases and J shed 6 bases, with 12 bases lying between them. CDR1 SGHDT and CDR2 YYEEEE come from the germline V gene. Together with reference TRBV5-6 and TRBJ2-7, the CDR3 gives the full variable domain: DAGVTQSPTHLIKTRGQQVTLRCSPKSGHDTVSWYQQALGQGPQFIFQYYEEEERQRGNFPDRFSGHQFPNYSSELNVNALLLGDSALYLCASSFGRPSEQYFGPGTRLTVT.

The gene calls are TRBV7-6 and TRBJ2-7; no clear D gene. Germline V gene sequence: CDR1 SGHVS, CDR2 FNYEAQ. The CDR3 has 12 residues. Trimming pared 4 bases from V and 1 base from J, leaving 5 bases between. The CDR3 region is CASSSLSYEQYF. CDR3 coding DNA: TGTGCCAGCAGCTCCTTGTCCTACGAGCAGTACTTC.

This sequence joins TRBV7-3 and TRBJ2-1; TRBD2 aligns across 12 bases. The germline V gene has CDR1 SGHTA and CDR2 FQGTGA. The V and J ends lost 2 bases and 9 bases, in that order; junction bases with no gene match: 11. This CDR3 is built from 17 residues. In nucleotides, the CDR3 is TGTGCCAGCAGCTTACCCTCGACTAGCGGGGGCCCGGGTGAGCAGTTCTTC. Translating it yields CASSLPSTSGGPGEQFF.

CDR3 in amino acids: CASSLASTGELFF. The CDR3 region has the DNA TGTGCCAGCAGCTTAGCCTCTACCGGGGAGCTGTTTTTT. The J gene is TRBJ2-2, the V gene TRBV13; D call uncertain. CDR3 length equals 13 residues. Germline V gene data show CDR1 as PRHDT and CDR2 as FYEKMQ (reference sequence). V dropped 1 base and J dropped 5 bases, with 5 bases sitting between them.

CDR3 protein: CASSHPPSYEQYF. CDR3 sequence (DNA): TGCGCCAGCAGCCACCCTCCCTCCTACGAGCAGTACTTC. The J gene is TRBJ2-7, the V gene TRBV4-1, with unresolved D. The germline V gene has CDR1 MGHRA and CDR2 YSYEKL. V was shortened by 3 bases and J by 0 bases, with 6 bases between the two germline ends. CDR3 length equals 13 residues.